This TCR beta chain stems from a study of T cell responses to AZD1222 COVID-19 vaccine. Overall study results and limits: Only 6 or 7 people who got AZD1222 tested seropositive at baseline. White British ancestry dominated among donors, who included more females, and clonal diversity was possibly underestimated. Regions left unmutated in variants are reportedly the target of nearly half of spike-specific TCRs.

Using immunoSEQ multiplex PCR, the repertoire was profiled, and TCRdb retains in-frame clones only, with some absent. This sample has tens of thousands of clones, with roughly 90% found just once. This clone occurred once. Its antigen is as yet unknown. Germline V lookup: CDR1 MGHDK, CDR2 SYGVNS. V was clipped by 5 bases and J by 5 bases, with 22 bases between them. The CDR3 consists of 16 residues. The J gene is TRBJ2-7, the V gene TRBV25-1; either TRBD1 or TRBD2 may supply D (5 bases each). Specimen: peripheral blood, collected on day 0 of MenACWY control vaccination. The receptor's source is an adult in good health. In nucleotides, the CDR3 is TGTGCCAGCAGTCGACGATGGGACCGGGACGTCGACGAGCAGTACTTC. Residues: CASSRRWDRDVDEQYF.